This passage covers 12 T cell receptor beta chains from one sample sequenced in a study of T cell responses to AZD1222 COVID-19 vaccine. Data came from immunoSEQ multiplex PCR; TCRdb stores just in-frame clones and leaves some out. The sample yields 52,000 or so clones, around 85% seen once. The sequences come from peripheral blood, collected on day 0 of MenACWY control vaccination. Receptors originate from an adult in good health.

V is TRBV10-2 and J is TRBJ1-4; maybe TRBD1 (5 bases). There are 14 residues in the CDR3. The V end was cut by 3 bases, the J end by 7 bases, with 12 bases between. Germline V gives CDR1 WSHSY, CDR2 SAAADI. The CDR3 bases are TGCGCCAGCAGTGACAGGGCTAGGGGTGAAAAACTGTTTTTT. Translation: CASSDRARGEKLFF.

The chain joins TRBV6-2 or TRBV6-3 to TRBJ2-5; D not resolved. This CDR3 comprises 13 residues. V lost 2 bases to trimming and J lost 7 bases, with 11 bases between them. The germline CDR1 and CDR2 sequences are MNHEY and SVGEGT. The CDR3 nucleotides are TGTGCCAGCAGTTACGGTAGAGTCGTGACCCAGTACTTC. As protein: CASSYGRVVTQYF.

The chain is built from TRBV6-5 and TRBJ2-7, with D possibly matching TRBD1 (5 bases). The CDR3 has 14 residues. Deletions cut 5 bases from V and 3 bases from J, with 14 bases between. Germline V gene lookup returns CDR1 MNHEY and CDR2 SVGAGI. The chain's CDR3 is CASSPAAGNYEQYF. The CDR3 bases are TGTGCCAGCAGTCCCGCGGCAGGGAACTACGAGCAGTACTTC.

The chain employs TRBV28 and TRBJ1-4, with D possibly matching TRBD1 (5 bases). Between the trimmed V and J ends, which lost 11 bases and 7 bases, there was a span of 17 bases. Germline assignment: CDR1 MDHEN and CDR2 SYDVKM. CDR3 length: 13 residues. The chain's CDR3 is CAVGPQASEKLFF. The DNA of the CDR3 is TGTGCCGTGGGGCCTCAAGCCAGTGAAAAACTGTTTTTT.

V is TRBV5-1 and J is TRBJ2-7; TRBD1 is a possible D gene (6 bases). V was cut by 0 bases and J by 3 bases, with 7 bases left in between. The CDR3 length is 13 residues. Germline values: CDR1 SGHRS, CDR2 YFSETQ. The CDR3 here is CASSLEQGYEQYF. The CDR3, as DNA: TGCGCCAGCAGCTTGGAACAGGGCTACGAGCAGTACTTC.

The chain has TRBV3-1 (or the pseudogene TRBV3-2) and TRBJ1-3; 7 nucleotides align to TRBD1. The CDR3 is made up of 19 amino acids. Germline V lookup: CDR1 LGHDT, CDR2 YNNKEL (reference sequence). Trimming removed 0 bases from V and 4 bases from J; junction bases left unmatched: 15. The CDR3 loop reads CASSQDRGGAGEAGNTIYF. Here the CDR3 DNA reads TGTGCCAGCAGCCAAGACAGAGGGGGCGCGGGGGAAGCAGGAAACACCATATATTTT.

Note on this clone: Relative to the germline gene, one junction end is altered; a read error may explain this. The rearrangement uses TRBV6-1 and TRBJ1-3, with no clear D. This CDR3 region has 17 residues. From germline, CDR1 is MNHNS and CDR2 SASEGT. The CDR3 DNA reads as TGTGCCAGCAGGGAAGAGAAGGCGGTTAGCTCTGGAAACACCATATATTTT. Encoded protein: CASREEKAVSSGNTIYF.

The chain has TRBV5-4 and TRBJ1-3; 9 nucleotides match TRBD1. This CDR3 has 17 amino acids. With V trimmed by 0 bases and J by 3 bases, 7 bases remained unmatched. CDR1 and CDR2 from the germline V gene are SGHNT and YYREEE (reference sequence). CDR3 sequence (DNA): TGTGCCAGCAGCTTGGTTGGACAGGGGACTGTTGGAAACACCATATATTTT. This sequence encodes CASSLVGQGTVGNTIYF.

This rearrangement joins TRBV27 to TRBJ2-6, with 10 positions matching TRBD1. The V segment lost 5 bases and the J segment 0 bases; nucleotides outside the gene matches: 4. CDR1 and CDR2 (germline): MNHEY, SMNVEV (reference sequence). The CDR3 loop spans 17 amino acids. CDR3: CASSPGTGVSGANVLTF. The CDR3 bases are TGTGCCAGCAGTCCCGGGACAGGGGTCTCTGGGGCCAACGTCCTGACTTTC. Full variable domain (rest looked up from reference TRBV27 and TRBJ2-6): EAQVTQNPRYLITVTGKKLTVTCSQNMNHEYMSWYRQDPGLGLRQIYYSMNVEVTDKGDVPEGYKVSRKEKRNFPLILESPSPNQTSLYFCASSPGTGVSGANVLTFGAGSRLTVL.

The table lists this clone with a few counts. This rearrangement joins TRBV5-4 to TRBJ2-7, with 10 bases aligning to TRBD2. This CDR3 spans 15 amino acids. Germline V CDR1 and CDR2: SGHNT, YYREEE (reference sequence). V was clipped by 4 bases and J by 2 bases; unmatched bases: 6. The CDR3 here is CASSGPGLATYEQYF. The CDR3 bases are TGTGCCAGCAGCGGACCGGGACTAGCGACCTACGAGCAGTACTTC.

The rearrangement uses TRBV28 and TRBJ1-1; the match to TRBD1 covers 11 bases. Germline lookup yields CDR1 MDHEN and CDR2 SYDVKM. V gave up 6 bases and J gave up 10 bases; unmatched junction bases: 13. The length of the CDR3 is 15 residues. DNA of the CDR3: TGTGCCAGCAGGGGCAGGGGGACAGGGGGGCCTCGAGCTTTCTTT. This gives the protein CASRGRGTGGPRAFF.

This CDR3 reads CASSFRTGGCGYTF. CDR3 nucleotide sequence: TGTGCCAGCAGCTTTCGGACAGGGGGTTGTGGCTACACCTTC. This sequence joins TRBV11-3 and TRBJ1-2; 10 nucleotides agree with TRBD1. Germline trimming cut 3 bases from V and 7 bases from J; bases unmatched to any gene: 5. Germline V gene lookup returns CDR1 SGHNT and CDR2 YENEEA. The CDR3 covers 14 residues.